The T cell receptor beta chain described here comes from a study of T cells in narcolepsy. Study-level points and caveats: Autoreactive clonotypes reportedly recurred in blood of same and different patients, not controls. Autoreactive clone sequences were missing from some blood memory CD4+ repertoires. Same-patient CSF and blood CD4+ T cell clonotypes included HCRT-specific and TRIB2-specific autoreactive ones.

The CDR3 consists of 16 residues. Germline CDR1 and CDR2: SGHRS and YFSETQ. The V gene end was trimmed by 0 bases and the J gene end by 4 bases; junction bases not matched to a gene: 6. For this clone: Its antigen is unknown.

The repertoire was sequenced with immunoSEQ multiplex PCR; TCRdb's copy has only in-frame clones and lacks some. There are roughly 34,000 clones in the sample; about 90% occur only once, and 0.83% lies in the top ten. Source material: CD45RA- memory CD4+ T cells from PBMCs. The V gene is TRBV5-1, the J gene TRBJ2-1, with 8 bases aligning to TRBD2. The sequence derives from a human donor with narcolepsy. CDR3 nucleotides: TGCGCCAGCAGCTTGGTAGCGGGAACCGCTTACAATGAGCAGTTCTTC. Encoded protein: CASSLVAGTAYNEQFF.